A selection of T cell receptor beta chains follows, all from one sample in a study of PD-1 blockade in mismatch repair-deficient tumors. Data came from immunoSEQ multiplex PCR; TCRdb stores just in-frame clones and leaves some out. Of 56,000 or so clones in the sample, roughly 80% were seen once. Sequenced material: peripheral blood, taken around 19 weeks after starting pembrolizumab. The receptors originated from an adult with mismatch repair-deficient cancer. Each CDR3 is given without its conserved first and last residue. Fields, in order: V gene, CDR3 protein.

V gene: TRBV5-6
CDR3 protein: ASSLVQRNTEAF

V gene: TRBV7-3
CDR3 protein: ASSLYMAGELF

V gene: TRBV7-3
CDR3 protein: ASSLDRASTDTQY

V gene: TRBV7-9
CDR3 protein: ASSSYYLAGISYEQY

V gene: TRBV7-9
CDR3 protein: ASSLRGIGGQNTEAF

V gene: TRBV25-1
CDR3 protein: ASSVTGTHTYGYT

V gene: TRBV19
CDR3 protein: ASSMGTSPETQY

V gene: TRBV6-5
CDR3 protein: ASSTTASSGNTIY

V gene: TRBV7-9
CDR3 protein: ASSLRDALVDTQY

V gene: TRBV2
CDR3 protein: ASSGPLAGSEQF

V gene: TRBV5-4
CDR3 protein: ASSQDRDQETQY